This TCR beta chain was documented in a study of response to subunit inactivated influenza vaccine. Study results and limitations: The authors suggested that few new T cells are recruited per seasonal influenza vaccination.

In TCRdb, the RT-PCR reads were re-called with MiXCR into one record per CDR3 protein. The top ten clones hold 10% to 15% of a sample with a few hundred thousand distinct CDR3 sequences, more than 7% of them seen once. In its sample, this clonotype was seen many times. Its antigen is undetermined. There are 16 residues in the CDR3. CDR1 is LGHDT, CDR2 YNNKEL, per germline (reference sequence). With V trimmed by 4 bases and J by 2 bases, 4 bases remained unmatched. This receptor was identified in a man between 50 and 69 years old who received an inactivated influenza vaccine. V and J are TRBV3-1 and TRBJ2-5; the match to TRBD2 covers 13 bases. Specimen: PBMCs from blood, collected roughly 24 months after vaccination. The CDR3 DNA is TGTGCCAGCAGCCCGACTAGCGGGGGGTATCAAGAGACCCAGTACTTC. Translating it yields CASSPTSGGYQETQYF.